These 12 T cell receptor beta chains originate from one sample sequenced in a study of response to subunit inactivated influenza vaccine (dated by TCRdb to between 2018 and 2020). Receptor libraries were prepared by RT-PCR. Sequencing used an Illumina HiSeq 2500. TCRdb itself trimmed the public reads at Q25 with fastp, ran MiXCR and retained productive beta chains. Rows merge per CDR3 protein into single entries with the most common DNA and genes. Recorded for this sample are hundreds of thousands of distinct CDR3 sequences; around 11% of them occurred a single time. The ten most abundant clones make up roughly 10% of the sample. The source was PBMCs from blood, collected on the day of vaccination. These receptors originate from a man aged 50 to 59 who received an inactivated influenza vaccine. Donor details come from another sample of the same person, matched by shared clones.

This chain connects TRBV19 to TRBJ2-1, with TRBD2 identical over 7 bases. The CDR3 sequence is 15 residues long. The germline gives CDR1 LNHDA, CDR2 SQIVND (reference sequence). The V segment lost 6 bases and the J segment 0 bases; nucleotides outside the gene matches: 5. The CDR3 DNA sequence: TGTGCCAGTAGATGGGGGGGAAGCTCCTACAATGAGCAGTTCTTC. Its translation is CASRWGGSSYNEQFF.

V gene TRBV12-3 or TRBV12-4 combines with J gene TRBJ2-7; no reliable D call. V shed 4 bases and J shed 8 bases, with 12 bases lying between them. The CDR3 runs 12 residues. In nucleotides, the CDR3 is TGTGCCAGCAGTTATGTGGAACGAAAGCAGTACTTC. This codes for CASSYVERKQYF.

In regard to this clonotype: This may be a read error, as it is one base from a much larger clone. The chain combines TRBV9 with TRBJ2-1; 9 positions match TRBD2. The CDR3 is 15 amino acids. Germline V gene lookup returns CDR1 SGDLS and CDR2 YYNGEE. Losses at the gene ends were 0 bases for V and 10 bases for J; bases not matched to a gene: 8. CDR3 DNA sequence: TGTGCCAGCAGCGTAGGGCTAGCGGGAAGGAAAGAGCAGTTCTTC. Encoded protein: CASSVGLAGRKEQFF.

The chain has TRBV12-3 or TRBV12-4 and TRBJ2-5, with D unclear. The CDR3 extends over 14 amino acids. Trimming left V 3 bases short and J 7 bases short, with 15 bases between. CDR3 sequence (DNA): TGTGCCAGCAGTTTCTCGAGACCCATGGGGACCCAGTACTTC. Translated: CASSFSRPMGTQYF.

This clonotype was seen ten or more times. CDR3 loop: CASSHFSRDTGGWRAFF. DNA of the CDR3: TGTGCCAGCAGCCACTTTTCCCGGGACACGGGAGGGTGGAGGGCTTTCTTT. The V and J genes are TRBV14 and TRBJ1-1, with D maybe TRBD1 (6 bases). V dropped 3 bases and J dropped 11 bases, with 28 bases sitting between them. The CDR3 consists of 17 residues. CDR1 is SGHDN, CDR2 FVKESK, per germline.

The table lists this clonotype with many counts. The chain combines TRBV7-9 with TRBJ1-5; 7 bases map to TRBD1. The CDR3 is 14 residues long. Trimming took 5 bases from V and 1 from J; bases not matched to a gene: 2. The germline CDR1 and CDR2 sequences are SEHNR and FQNEAQ (reference sequence). The CDR3 nucleotides are TGTGCCAGCAGCCCGGACAGGAGCAATCAGCCCCAGCATTTT. Translating it yields CASSPDRSNQPQHF.

In its sample, this clonotype was seen many times. This chain uses TRBV7-2 with TRBJ2-5; perhaps D is TRBD1 or TRBD2 (5 bases each). The CDR3 spans 15 residues. The ends were cut back, 3 bases at V and 9 bases at J, with 20 bases in the middle. CDR1 is SGHTA, CDR2 FQGNSA, per germline. The CDR3 sequence: CASSFNRAGTESQYF. CDR3 DNA sequence: TGTGCCAGCAGCTTTAATAGGGCCGGGACGGAGTCCCAGTACTTC.

V and J are TRBV6-5 and TRBJ2-7, with D possibly matching TRBD2 (5 bases). V gave up 5 bases and J gave up 0 bases, with 11 bases separating them. Germline values: CDR1 MNHEY, CDR2 SVGAGI. This CDR3 is 14 amino acids long. CDR3 in DNA: TGTGCCAGCAGTGTACTAGTTGGCTCCTACGAGCAGTACTTC. Protein product: CASSVLVGSYEQYF.

CDR3 sequence reads: CASRSGGTRNEQFF. The CDR3 nucleotides are TGTGCCAGCAGGAGCGGGGGAACCAGGAATGAGCAGTTCTTC. The chain has TRBV6-1 and TRBJ2-1; 8 bases are a match to TRBD2. V trimming: 6 bases; J trimming: 7 bases; junction bases outside the gene matches: 8. CDR1 and CDR2 from the germline V gene are MNHNS and SASEGT. This CDR3 is 14 amino acids long.

Many counts were recorded for this clonotype. The chain recombines TRBV5-1 with TRBJ2-7, with 9 bases aligning to TRBD2. The CDR3 consists of 15 residues. Per the germline V gene, CDR1 is SGHRS and CDR2 is YFSETQ. Germline trimming cut 4 bases from V and 2 bases from J; bases unmatched to any gene: 7. CDR3 DNA sequence: TGCGCCAGCAGCCACTATAGCGGGAGCGCCTACGAGCAGTACTTC. This sequence encodes CASSHYSGSAYEQYF.

In its sample, this clonotype was seen many times. This chain uses TRBV27 with TRBJ2-3, with unresolved D. Deletions cut 7 bases from V and 0 bases from J, with 2 bases between. In germline, CDR1 is MNHEY, CDR2 SMNVEV (reference sequence). This CDR3 is 11 amino acids long. CDR3 amino acids: CASISTDTQYF. CDR3 bases: TGTGCCAGCATTAGCACAGATACGCAGTATTTT.

This clonotype occurred a few times. This sequence joins TRBV19 and TRBJ2-2; no clear D gene. V lost 6 bases and J 4 bases, leaving 12 bases between the germline ends. There are 14 residues in the CDR3. Germline V lookup: CDR1 LNHDA, CDR2 SQIVND (reference sequence). The chain's CDR3 is CASRPASPTGELFF. CDR3 bases: TGTGCCAGTAGACCCGCTTCACCCACCGGGGAGCTGTTTTTT.